These 18 T cell receptor beta chains originate from one sample sequenced in a study of STAT5B mutations in CD4+ large granular lymphocyte leukemia (dated by TCRdb to the early 2020s). Library preparation used the immunoSEQ multiplex PCR assay. Held by TCRdb, this immuneACCESS table contains in-frame sequences only and omits some clones. Under half of the omission traces to an unresolved V gene where checked; the cause of the rest is unknown. The sample table contains around 30,000 clones; only one count was recorded for roughly 70% of them. The top ten clones comprise more than 1% of the sample. Specimen: CD4+ T cells from blood buffy coats. The receptors here all came from a human donor in good health.

The rearrangement links TRBV29-1 to TRBJ2-5, with 12 bases that match TRBD2. The V and J ends lost 6 bases and 5 bases, in that order; junction bases with no gene match: 4. The CDR3 extends over 13 amino acids. The germline gives CDR1 SQVTM, CDR2 ANQGSEA. The chain's CDR3 is CSVTSGRSETQYF. CDR3 bases: TGCAGCGTAACTAGCGGGAGGTCGGAGACCCAGTACTTC.

The V and J genes are TRBV5-1 and TRBJ2-3; 8 nucleotides align to TRBD1. J lost 4 bases, V lost 4 bases, and 5 bases had no gene match. From germline, CDR1 is SGHRS and CDR2 YFSETQ. CDR3 size: 14 residues. In DNA form, the CDR3 reads TGCGCCAGCAGCCCCGGACAGGGACCAGATACGCAGTATTTT. This codes for CASSPGQGPDTQYF.

The chain joins TRBV11-3 to TRBJ1-2; possibly TRBD1 for D (5 bases). Trimming removed 0 bases from V and 6 bases from J, with 20 bases in between. This CDR3 has 17 residues. The germline gives CDR1 SGHNT, CDR2 YENEEA. CDR3 residues: CASSLDPTGGAIHGYTF. The CDR3 DNA sequence: TGTGCCAGCAGCTTAGACCCCACGGGAGGGGCGATCCATGGCTACACCTTC.

The chain employs TRBV10-3 and TRBJ1-5, with D hard to call. Germline V gene data show CDR1 as ENHRY and CDR2 as SYGVKD. V was cut by 1 base and J by 4 bases, with 8 bases left in between. The CDR3 is made up of 14 amino acids. In DNA form, the CDR3 reads TGTGCCATCAGTGAGTATGTTGGGAATCAGCCCCAGCATTTT. Translation: CAISEYVGNQPQHF.

V gene TRBV2 combines with J gene TRBJ1-1; D possibly corresponds to TRBD1 (6 bases). The CDR3 is 14 amino acids. Germline assignment: CDR1 SNHLY and CDR2 FYNNEI. V dropped 5 bases and J dropped 0 bases, with 10 bases sitting between them. The CDR3 spells CASSSQGMNTEAFF. The CDR3 bases are TGTGCCAGCAGTTCACAGGGCATGAACACTGAAGCTTTCTTT.

The chain has TRBV18 and TRBJ2-5, with unresolved D. Germline values: CDR1 KGHSH, CDR2 LQKENI. The V and J ends lost 2 bases and 7 bases respectively, with 8 bases between them. The CDR3 has 12 amino acids. For the CDR3, the DNA is TGTGCCAGCTCACCAGTCCCGGGGACCCAGTACTTC. Protein product: CASSPVPGTQYF.

This clone has a handful of counts. CDR3 sequence: CASKDRADQPQHF. In DNA form, the CDR3 reads TGTGCCAGCAAGGACAGGGCCGATCAGCCCCAGCATTTT. V usage is TRBV2 and J usage is TRBJ1-5; TRBD1 aligns across 8 bases. The ends lost 7 bases at V and 5 bases at J; junction bases unmatched: 4. The germline V gene encodes CDR1 SNHLY and CDR2 FYNNEI. CDR3 length: 13 amino acids.

This chain uses TRBV7-8 with TRBJ2-7; D not resolved. The V gene's germline CDR1 is SGHVS and CDR2 FQNEAQ. V was pared by 2 bases and J by 6 bases, with 8 bases between. This CDR3 comprises 12 residues. The CDR3 reads CASSLTAREQYF. CDR3 sequence (DNA): TGTGCCAGCAGCTTAACTGCCCGCGAGCAGTACTTC.

This clone came up once. CDR3 region: CASSLRGTALETQYF. CDR3 nucleotides: TGTGCCAGCAGTCTCAGAGGGACCGCCTTAGAGACCCAGTACTTC. The chain joins TRBV6-5 to TRBJ2-5, with D possibly being TRBD1 or TRBD2 (5 bases each). CDR1 is MNHEY and CDR2 is SVGAGI in the germline V gene. The CDR3 loop spans 15 amino acids. V was trimmed by 5 bases and J by 4 bases, leaving 17 bases between them.

The CDR3 DNA is TGTGCCAGCAGCTTGGGGCTTACAGCGGGGTTAGGCACAGATACGCAGTATTTT. Residues: CASSLGLTAGLGTDTQYF. The rearrangement joins TRBV7-8 to TRBJ2-3, with 7 positions matching TRBD2. The trim removed 3 bases at V and 1 base at J, leaving 13 bases unmatched. Germline CDR1 SGHVS, CDR2 FQNEAQ. This CDR3 contains 18 residues.

This clone was counted only a few times. The chain combines TRBV15 with TRBJ1-4, with 7 bases aligning to TRBD1. Trimming at V came to 3 bases and at J to 8 bases, leaving 9 bases not matched to a gene. This CDR3 has 15 amino acids. CDR1 is LNHNV, CDR2 YYDKDF, per germline (reference sequence). The CDR3 is CATSSRQGPGEKLFF. The CDR3 region has the DNA TGTGCCACCAGCAGCAGACAGGGCCCAGGGGAAAAACTGTTTTTT.

The chain is built from TRBV25-1 and TRBJ2-5, with 10 positions matching TRBD2. J gave up 2 bases and V 3 bases, and 9 bases lay outside the gene matches. The CDR3 runs 17 residues. Germline lookup yields CDR1 MGHDK and CDR2 SYGVNS. The CDR3 DNA reads as TGTGCCAGCAGTGATTTGGGCCAGCGGGGGGGGCAAGAGACCCAGTACTTC. This sequence encodes CASSDLGQRGGQETQYF.

This clone was seen a few times. This chain joins TRBV30 and TRBJ2-1, with 9 bases matching TRBD1. CDR3 size: 15 residues. V gave up 4 bases and J gave up 9 bases; unmatched junction bases: 13. Looked up from germline, CDR1 is GTSNPN and CDR2 is SVGIG (reference sequence). CDR3 in DNA: TGTGCCTGGACCGGGGGGACAGGGCTGGGGGGTGAGCAGTTCTTC. It encodes CAWTGGTGLGGEQFF.

A few counts support this clone. The genes are TRBV6-5 and TRBJ1-6; D is unresolved. Trimming took 0 bases from V and 7 from J, leaving 10 bases between them. Germline V CDR1 and CDR2: MNHEY, SVGAGI. The CDR3 has 15 amino acids. The CDR3 region is CASSYSSSVNSPLHF. CDR3 DNA: TGTGCCAGCAGTTACTCGTCATCGGTCAATTCACCCCTCCACTTT.

The chain combines TRBV6-5 with TRBJ1-2, with D hard to call. Deletions cut 11 bases from V and 4 bases from J, with 11 bases between. This CDR3 has 11 residues. Germline lookup yields CDR1 MNHEY and CDR2 SVGAGI. As DNA, the CDR3 is TGTGCCGCCGGGAACGCCTATGGCTACACCTTC. It encodes CAAGNAYGYTF.

The rearrangement joins TRBV5-5 to TRBJ2-1; 9 positions match TRBD2. V dropped 0 bases and J dropped 5; count of bases not matched to a gene: 6. CDR1 and CDR2 (germline): SGHKS, YYEKEE (reference sequence). This CDR3 comprises 16 residues. CDR3 nucleotide sequence: TGTGCCAGCAGCTTGGCCGGTAGCGGGAGAGACAATGAGCAGTTCTTC. Protein sequence: CASSLAGSGRDNEQFF.

V usage is TRBV21-1 and J usage is TRBJ1-2. TRBV21-1 is reported as a pseudogene. The CDR3 contains 11 residues. CDR3 DNA sequence: TGTGGGGACGACACTAACTATGGCTACACCTTC. Translated, it gives CGDDTNYGYTF.

The J gene is TRBJ2-2, the V gene TRBV19; TRBD2 matches 10 bases. Trimming at V came to 2 bases and at J to 2 bases, leaving 5 bases not matched to a gene. CDR1 and CDR2 from the germline V gene are LNHDA and SQIVND (reference sequence). This CDR3 spans 17 amino acids. CDR3 protein: CASSILAGGANTGELFF. For the CDR3, the DNA is TGTGCCAGTAGTATATTAGCGGGGGGCGCCAACACCGGGGAGCTGTTTTTT.